The sequence of this TCR beta chain was determined in a study of cytomegalovirus exposure and HLA in healthy donors. Study-wide findings and caveats: Associated with HLA alleles at 0.05 false discovery rate in a later analysis were 15,000 to 20,000 TCR beta sequences.

The primer mix had 60 Vbeta and 13 Jbeta primers. Some clones are missing from TCRdb's copy, which holds only in-frame ones; the method was immunoSEQ multiplex PCR. The sample shows about 98,000 clones, roughly 76% of them seen only once. This CDR3 spans 14 amino acids. After removal of 6 bases from V and 4 bases from J, the junction contained 6 bases not matched to a gene. CDR1 and CDR2 from the germline V gene are KGHSH and LQKENI. As for this clone: No antigen is known for it.

V usage is TRBV18 and J usage is TRBJ2-1; the match to TRBD1 covers 7 bases. The sample comprised PBMCs. The origin of this receptor is a female donor in good health and CMV-seronegative. This CDR3 is CASSAGTEYNEQFF. The CDR3 nucleotides read TGTGCCAGCTCGGCCGGGACAGAGTACAATGAGCAGTTCTTC.